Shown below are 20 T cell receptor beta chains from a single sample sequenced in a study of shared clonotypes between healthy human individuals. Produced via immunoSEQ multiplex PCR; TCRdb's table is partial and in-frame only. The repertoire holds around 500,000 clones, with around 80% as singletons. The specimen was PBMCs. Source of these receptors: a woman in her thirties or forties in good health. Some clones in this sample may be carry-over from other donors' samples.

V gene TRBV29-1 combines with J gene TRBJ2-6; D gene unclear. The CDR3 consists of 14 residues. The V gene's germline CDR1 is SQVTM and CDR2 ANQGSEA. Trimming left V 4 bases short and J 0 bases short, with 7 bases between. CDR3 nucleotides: TGCAGCGTTGTTGACACCTCTGGGGCCAACGTCCTGACTTTC. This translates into CSVVDTSGANVLTF.

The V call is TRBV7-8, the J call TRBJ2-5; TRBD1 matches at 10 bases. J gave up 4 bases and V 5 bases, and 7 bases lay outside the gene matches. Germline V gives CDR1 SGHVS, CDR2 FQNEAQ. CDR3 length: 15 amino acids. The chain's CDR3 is CASSLRQGAGETQYF. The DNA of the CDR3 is TGTGCCAGCAGCCTCCGACAGGGGGCGGGAGAGACCCAGTACTTC.

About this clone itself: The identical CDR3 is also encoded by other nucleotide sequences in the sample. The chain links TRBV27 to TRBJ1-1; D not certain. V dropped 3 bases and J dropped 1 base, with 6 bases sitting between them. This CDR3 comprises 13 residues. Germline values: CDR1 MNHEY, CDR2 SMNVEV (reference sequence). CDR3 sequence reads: CASSFRENTEAFF. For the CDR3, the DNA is TGTGCCAGCAGTTTTCGGGAGAACACTGAAGCTTTCTTT.

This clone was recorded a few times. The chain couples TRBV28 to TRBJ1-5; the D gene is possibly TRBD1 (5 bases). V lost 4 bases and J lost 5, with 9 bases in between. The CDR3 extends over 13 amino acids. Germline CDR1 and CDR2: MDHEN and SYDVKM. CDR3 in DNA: TGTGCCAGCAGTTCAGGGTTCCATCAGCCCCAGCATTTT. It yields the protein CASSSGFHQPQHF. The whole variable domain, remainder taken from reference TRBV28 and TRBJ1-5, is DVKVTQSSRYLVKRTGEKVFLECVQDMDHENMFWYRQDPGLGLRLIYFSYDVKMKEKGDIPEGYSVSREKKERFSLILESASTNQTSMYLCASSSGFHQPQHFGDGTRLSIL.

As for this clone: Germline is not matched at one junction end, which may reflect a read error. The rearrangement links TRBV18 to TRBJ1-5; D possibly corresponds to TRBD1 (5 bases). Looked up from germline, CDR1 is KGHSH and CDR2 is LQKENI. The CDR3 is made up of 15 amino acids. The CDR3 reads CASSPAGGSNRPQHF. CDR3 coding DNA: TGTGCCAGCTCCCCCGCCGGGGGGAGCAATCGGCCCCAGCATTTT.

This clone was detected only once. The DNA of the CDR3 is TGTGCCAGCACTCAGCCACACTACGAGCAGTACTTC. Amino acid sequence: CASTQPHYEQYF. The chain combines TRBV5-4 with TRBJ2-7; D is unresolved. V was trimmed by 6 bases and J by 3 bases, leaving 10 bases between them. Germline loops: CDR1 SGHNT, CDR2 YYREEE (reference sequence). The CDR3 is 12 amino acids. Variable domain in full (rest from reference TRBV5-4 and TRBJ2-7): ETGVTQSPTHLIKTRGQQVTLRCSSQSGHNTVSWYQQALGQGPQFIFQYYREEENGRGNFPPRFSGLQFPNYSSELNVNALELDDSALYLCASTQPHYEQYFGPGTRLTVT.

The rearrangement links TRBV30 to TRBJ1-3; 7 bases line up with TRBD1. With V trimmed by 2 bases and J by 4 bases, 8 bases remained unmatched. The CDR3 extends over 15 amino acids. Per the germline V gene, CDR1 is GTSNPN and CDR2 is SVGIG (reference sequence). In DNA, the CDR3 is TGTGCCTGGAGTCCTAGGGGGCGAAGAGGAAACACCATATATTTT. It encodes CAWSPRGRRGNTIYF.

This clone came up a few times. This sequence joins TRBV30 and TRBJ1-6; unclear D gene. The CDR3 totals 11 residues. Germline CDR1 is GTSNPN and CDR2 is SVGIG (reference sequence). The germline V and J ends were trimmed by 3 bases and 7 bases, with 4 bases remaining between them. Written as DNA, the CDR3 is TGTGCCTGGAGGGAGAATTCACCCCTCCACTTT. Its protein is CAWRENSPLHF. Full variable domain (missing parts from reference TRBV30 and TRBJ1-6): SQTIHQWPATLVQPVGSPLSLECTVEGTSNPNLYWYRQAAGRGLQLLFYSVGIGQISSEVPQNLSASRPQDRQFILSSKKLLLSDSGFYLCAWRENSPLHFGNGTRLTVT.

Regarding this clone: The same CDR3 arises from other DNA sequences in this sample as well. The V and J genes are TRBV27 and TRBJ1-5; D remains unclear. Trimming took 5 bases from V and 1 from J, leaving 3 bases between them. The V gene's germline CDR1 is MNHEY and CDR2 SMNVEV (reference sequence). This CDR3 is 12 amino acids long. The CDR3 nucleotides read TGTGCCAGCAGTCCAAGCAATCAGCCCCAGCATTTT. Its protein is CASSPSNQPQHF.

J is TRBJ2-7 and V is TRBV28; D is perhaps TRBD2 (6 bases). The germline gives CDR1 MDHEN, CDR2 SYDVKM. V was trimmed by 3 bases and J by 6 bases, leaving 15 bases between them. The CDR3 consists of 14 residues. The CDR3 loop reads CASSFLATPGEQYF. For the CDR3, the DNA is TGTGCCAGCAGTTTCCTAGCGACCCCCGGCGAGCAGTACTTC.

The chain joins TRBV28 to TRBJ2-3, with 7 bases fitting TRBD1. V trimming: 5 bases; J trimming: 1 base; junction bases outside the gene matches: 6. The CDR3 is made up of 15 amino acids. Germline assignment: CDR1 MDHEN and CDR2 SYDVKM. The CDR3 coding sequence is TGTGCCAGCAGTCTTAGGGGGCGACGCACAGATACGCAGTATTTT. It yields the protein CASSLRGRRTDTQYF.

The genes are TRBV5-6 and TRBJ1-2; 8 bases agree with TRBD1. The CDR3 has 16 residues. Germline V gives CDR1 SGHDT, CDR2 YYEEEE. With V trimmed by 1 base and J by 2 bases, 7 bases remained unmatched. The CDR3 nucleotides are TGTGCCAGCAGCTTGCCCTGGACAGGGAGGAACTATGGCTACACCTTC. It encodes CASSLPWTGRNYGYTF.

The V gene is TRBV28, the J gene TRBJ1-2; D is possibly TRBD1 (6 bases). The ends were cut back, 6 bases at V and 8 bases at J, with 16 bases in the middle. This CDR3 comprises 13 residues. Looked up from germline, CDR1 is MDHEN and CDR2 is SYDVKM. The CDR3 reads CASSSLRGGGYTF. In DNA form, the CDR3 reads TGTGCCAGCAGCAGTTTGCGGGGGGGCGGCTACACCTTC.

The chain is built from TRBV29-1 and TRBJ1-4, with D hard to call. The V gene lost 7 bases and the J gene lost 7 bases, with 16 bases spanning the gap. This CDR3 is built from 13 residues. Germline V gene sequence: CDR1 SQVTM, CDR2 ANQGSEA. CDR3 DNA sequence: TGCAGCGGGACGGATTGGTCTTCTGAAAAACTGTTTTTT. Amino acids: CSGTDWSSEKLFF.

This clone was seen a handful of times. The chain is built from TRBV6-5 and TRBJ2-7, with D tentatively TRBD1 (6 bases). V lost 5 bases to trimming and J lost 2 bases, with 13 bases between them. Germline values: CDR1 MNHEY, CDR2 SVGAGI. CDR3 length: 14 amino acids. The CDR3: CASSHRDGTYEQYF. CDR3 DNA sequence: TGTGCCAGCAGTCACAGGGACGGAACCTACGAGCAGTACTTC.

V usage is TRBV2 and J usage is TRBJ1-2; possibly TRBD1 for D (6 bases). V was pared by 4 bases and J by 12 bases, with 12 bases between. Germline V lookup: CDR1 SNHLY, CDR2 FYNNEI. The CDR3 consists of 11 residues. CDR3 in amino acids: CASSAGARNTF. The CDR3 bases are TGTGCCAGCAGTGCGGGGGCCCGAAACACCTTC.

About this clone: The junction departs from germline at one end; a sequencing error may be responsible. The CDR3 loop reads CASSLRGRHRGAVF. In nucleotides, the CDR3 is TGCGCCAGCAGCTTACGCGGCAGACACCGGGGAGCTGTTTTT. The chain is built from TRBV5-1 and TRBJ2-2, with D possibly TRBD2 on 5 matching bases. The CDR3 is 14 amino acids. Germline values: CDR1 SGHRS, CDR2 YFSETQ.

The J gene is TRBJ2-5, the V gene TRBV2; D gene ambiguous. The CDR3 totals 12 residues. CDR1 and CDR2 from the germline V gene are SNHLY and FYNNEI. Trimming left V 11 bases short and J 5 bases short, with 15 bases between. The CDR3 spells CAGKGDWETQYF. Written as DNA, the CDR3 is TGTGCCGGCAAGGGTGACTGGGAGACCCAGTACTTC.

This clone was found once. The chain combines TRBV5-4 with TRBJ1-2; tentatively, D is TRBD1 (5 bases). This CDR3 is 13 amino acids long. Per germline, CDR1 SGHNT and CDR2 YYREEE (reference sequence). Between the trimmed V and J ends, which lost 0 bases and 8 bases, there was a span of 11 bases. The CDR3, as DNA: TGTGCCAGCAGCTTGGGAGGGGAATGGGGCTACACCTTC. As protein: CASSLGGEWGYTF. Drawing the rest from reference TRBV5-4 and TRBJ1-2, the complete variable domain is ETGVTQSPTHLIKTRGQQVTLRCSSQSGHNTVSWYQQALGQGPQFIFQYYREEENGRGNFPPRFSGLQFPNYSSELNVNALELDDSALYLCASSLGGEWGYTFGSGTRLTVV.

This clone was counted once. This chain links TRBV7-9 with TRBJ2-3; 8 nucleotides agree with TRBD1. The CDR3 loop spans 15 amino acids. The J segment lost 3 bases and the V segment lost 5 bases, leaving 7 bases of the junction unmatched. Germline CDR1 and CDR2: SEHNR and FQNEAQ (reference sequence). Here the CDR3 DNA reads TGTGCCAGCAGCCCTCAGGGGGCGCTTACAGATACGCAGTATTTT. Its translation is CASSPQGALTDTQYF.